The 10 T cell receptor beta chains reported below all come from one sample, sequenced in a study of blood T cells in healthy people across ages. Primed by a sample-barcoded 5' primer and a J-beta primer mix, a second PCR proceeded for 7 to 11 cycles. TCRdb independently ran MiXCR on the 5' RACE reads; one entry per CDR3 protein. There are about 680,000 distinct CDR3 sequences in the sample; around 45% occur only once, and around a third lies in the top ten. The sequenced sample consisted of blood. These receptors all stem from a woman in her sixties or seventies in good health.

V is TRBV12-3 or TRBV12-4 and J is TRBJ2-1, with D perhaps TRBD2 (5 bases). V lost 6 bases and J 0 bases, leaving 12 bases between the germline ends. There are 15 residues in the CDR3. The CDR3 region has the DNA TGTGCCAGCAGGCAGCGGAGGAGCTCCTACAATGAGCAGTTCTTC. Encoded protein: CASRQRRSSYNEQFF.

V usage is TRBV7-2 and J usage is TRBJ1-2, with 7 bases identical to TRBD1. Trimming cost V 5 bases and J 7 bases; bases outside gene matches: 7. This CDR3 has 13 amino acids. Germline V gene data show CDR1 as SGHTA and CDR2 as FQGNSA. The CDR3 sequence: CASSTGAGFGYTF. The CDR3 nucleotides read TGTGCCAGCAGCACAGGGGCAGGGTTTGGCTACACCTTC.

The rearrangement joins TRBV12-3 or TRBV12-4 to TRBJ2-3; D may be TRBD1 (5 bases). This CDR3 contains 15 residues. Trimming shortened V by 5 bases and J by 2 bases, and 14 bases separated the two germline ends. The CDR3 protein is CASSTPRDYTDTQYF. CDR3 coding DNA: TGTGCCAGCAGTACCCCCAGGGATTACACAGATACGCAGTATTTT.

The sample holds many counts of this clonotype. The rearrangement links TRBV28 to TRBJ2-3; 10 bases map to TRBD2. The CDR3 runs to 13 residues. CDR1 MDHEN and CDR2 SYDVKM come from the germline V gene. V lost 4 bases to trimming and J lost 9 bases; unmatched junction nucleotides: 4. CDR3 sequence (DNA): TGTGCCAGCAGTTCCGAGACTAGCGGGACGCAGTATTTT. It yields the protein CASSSETSGTQYF.

This clonotype was seen only once. The J gene is TRBJ1-5, the V gene TRBV6-6, with 7 bases that match TRBD1. Germline V gene data show CDR1 as MNHNY and CDR2 as SVGAGI (reference sequence). J gave up 4 bases and V 7 bases, and 7 bases lay outside the gene matches. CDR3 length: 14 residues. The CDR3 bases are TGTGCCAGCAACGAACAGGGGAGTAATCAGCCCCAGCATTTT. Translation gives CASNEQGSNQPQHF.

Concerning this clonotype itself: A much larger clone sits a single nucleotide away, making a read error possible. V and J are TRBV28 and TRBJ2-4; 8 bases map to TRBD2. The J call is in doubt because the DNA end fits TRBJ2-5 better. There are 14 residues in the CDR3. Germline V gives CDR1 MDHEN, CDR2 SYDVKM. The CDR3 loop is CAGSSGRARETQYF. In DNA form, the CDR3 reads TGTGCCGGCAGTTCCGGGAGGGCCAGAGAGACCCAGTACTTC.

J is TRBJ2-7 and V is TRBV7-2; the D gene could be TRBD1 or TRBD2 (5 bases each). This CDR3 contains 15 residues. The germline V and J ends were trimmed by 8 bases and 4 bases, with 21 bases remaining between them. From germline, CDR1 is SGHTA and CDR2 FQGNSA. The CDR3 region has the DNA TGTGCCAGCCAACTCAACCGGGACGGATTTTACGAGCAGTACTTC. It yields the protein CASQLNRDGFYEQYF.

This clonotype has only a few counts. The chain couples TRBV2 to TRBJ2-1; TRBD1 or TRBD2 may be the D gene (5 bases each). Trimming pared 4 bases from V and 2 bases from J, leaving 15 bases between. Germline V lookup: CDR1 SNHLY, CDR2 FYNNEI. This CDR3 contains 16 residues. CDR3 bases: TGTGCCAGCAGTGTCCCGGGGCGGAAGACCTACAATGAGCAGTTCTTC. Encoded protein: CASSVPGRKTYNEQFF.

The chain has TRBV21-1 and TRBJ1-6; the table's D call of TRBD1 was not tested on the DNA. TRBV21-1 is recorded as a pseudogene. CDR3 length: 15 residues. CDR3 protein: CASSKGGQLSSPLHF. The CDR3 coding sequence is TGTGCCAGCAGCAAAGGGGGGCAGTTGAGTTCACCCCTCCACTTT.

This clonotype was seen a single time. The chain has TRBV28 and TRBJ1-1, with unresolved D. Per germline, CDR1 MDHEN and CDR2 SYDVKM. Trimming stripped 6 bases from V and 3 bases from J, with 11 bases between. The CDR3 runs 13 residues. The CDR3 coding sequence is TGTGCCAGCAGCGCCGCATATTACACTGAAGCTTTCTTT. Amino acid sequence: CASSAAYYTEAFF.